This T cell receptor (beta chain) came from a study of T cell responses to AZD1222 COVID-19 vaccine. Points from the study as a whole: CD4 TCRs associated with vaccination spanned spike, dominating at 160-218 and 743-854.

Profiled with immunoSEQ multiplex PCR; TCRdb holds only in-frame clones, not every one. The table includes roughly 110,000 clones, nearly 90% detected once. About this clone: The antigen is not known.

V was cut by 2 bases and J by 5 bases, with 7 bases left in between. Germline CDR1 is SEHNR and CDR2 is FQNEAQ (reference sequence). The CDR3 runs 13 residues. Sequenced material: peripheral blood, taken 28 days after the second AZD1222 dose. This TCR was sampled from an adult who received the AZD1222 COVID-19 vaccine. This chain connects TRBV7-9 to TRBJ1-5; D remains ambiguous. In DNA form, the CDR3 reads TGTGCCAGCAGCTTAATATCCGATCAGCCCCAGCATTTT. It codes for CASSLISDQPQHF. Combining the CDR3 with reference TRBV7-9 and TRBJ1-5 gives the whole variable domain DTGVSQNPRHKITKRGQNVTFRCDPISEHNRLYWYRQTLGQGPEFLTYFQNEAQLEKSRLLSDRFSAERPKGSFSTLEIQRTEQGDSAMYLCASSLISDQPQHFGDGTRLSIL.